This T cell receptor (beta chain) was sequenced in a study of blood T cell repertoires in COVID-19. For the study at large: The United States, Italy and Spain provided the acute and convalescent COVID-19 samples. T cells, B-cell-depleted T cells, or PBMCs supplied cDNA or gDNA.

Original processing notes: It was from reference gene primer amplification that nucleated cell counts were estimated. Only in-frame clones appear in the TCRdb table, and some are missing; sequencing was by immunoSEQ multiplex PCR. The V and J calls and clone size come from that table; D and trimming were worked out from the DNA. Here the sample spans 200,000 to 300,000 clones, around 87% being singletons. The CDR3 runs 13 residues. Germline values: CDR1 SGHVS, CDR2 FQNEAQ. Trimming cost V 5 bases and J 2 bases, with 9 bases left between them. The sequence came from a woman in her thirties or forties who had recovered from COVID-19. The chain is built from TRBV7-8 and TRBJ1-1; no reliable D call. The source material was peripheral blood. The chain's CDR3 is CASSPVYNTEAFF. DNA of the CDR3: TGTGCCAGCAGCCCGGTGTACAACACTGAAGCTTTCTTT.